This T cell receptor beta chain was observed in a study of identical twins. General study findings and limits: Abundant beta clonotypes from cord blood had fewer insertions, unlike memory repertoires, which showed none. Some out-of-frame alpha sequences were shared by twins, and these showed excess low generation probability.

TCRdb re-derived calls from the 5' RACE reads in MiXCR, one entry per CDR3 protein. The repertoire includes nearly 900,000 distinct CDR3 sequences, about 12% of them detected once, and around 1.5% sits in the top ten. This clonotype has just a few counts. Its antigen remains unknown. CDR3 length equals 16 residues. The trim removed 3 bases at V and 6 bases at J, leaving 11 bases unmatched. Germline CDR1 DFQATT, CDR2 SNEGSKA (reference sequence). The sample was also linked to a second study, of yellow fever vaccine responses in identical twins.

This clonotype was obtained from a woman between 18 and 29 years old in good health. The chain joins TRBV20-1 to TRBJ2-1; TRBD2 matches at 10 bases. Material for sequencing was PBMCs. The CDR3 DNA reads as TGCAGTGCTAGTAGGCCGGGACTAGCGAGGGGCAATGAGCAGTTCTTC. Amino acids: CSASRPGLARGNEQFF.